This T cell receptor (beta chain) is drawn from a study of graft-versus-host responses after intestinal transplantation. The method was immunoSEQ multiplex PCR; TCRdb's version includes in-frame clones alone and lacks a portion of them. The sample shows under 20,000 clones, about two fifths of them seen only once. Germline CDR1 is SGDLS and CDR2 is YYNGEE. The V end was cut by 4 bases, the J end by 2 bases, with 13 bases between. CDR3 size: 14 residues. The sample here was alloreactive CD4+ T cells from a mixed lymphocyte reaction culture, taken before intestinal transplant. The subset: CFSE-low proliferating T cells sorted from approximately 6-day pre-transplant mixed lymphocyte reaction (GvH or HvG direction). The J gene is TRBJ2-7, the V gene TRBV9; D assignment may be TRBD1 or TRBD2 (5 bases each). The sequence was collected from a human patient who received an intestinal transplant. In nucleotides, the CDR3 is TGTGCCAGCAGCCCCCGGGACGGTCCCTACGAGCAGTACTTC. It translates to CASSPRDGPYEQYF.